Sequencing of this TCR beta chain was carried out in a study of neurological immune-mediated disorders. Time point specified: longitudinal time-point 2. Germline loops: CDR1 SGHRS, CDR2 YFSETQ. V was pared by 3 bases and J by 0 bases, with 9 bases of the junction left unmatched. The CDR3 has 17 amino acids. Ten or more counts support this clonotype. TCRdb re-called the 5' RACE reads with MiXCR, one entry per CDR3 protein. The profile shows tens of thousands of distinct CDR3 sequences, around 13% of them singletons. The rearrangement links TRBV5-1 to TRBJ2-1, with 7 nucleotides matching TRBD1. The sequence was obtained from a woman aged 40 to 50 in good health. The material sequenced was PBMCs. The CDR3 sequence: CASSYGTVSGSYNEQFF. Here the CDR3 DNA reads TGCGCCAGCAGCTACGGGACAGTCTCGGGCTCCTACAATGAGCAGTTCTTC.